The present entry profiles one T cell receptor (beta chain) with its context. Its antigen is unknown. Both 60 Vbeta primers and 13 Jbeta primers went into the PCR. Clones were sequenced by immunoSEQ multiplex PCR, and TCRdb holds only the in-frame ones, with some missing. Counted here are some 160,000 clones, approximately 84% occurring once; the ten biggest clones make up over 2.5%. This sample was included in a study of cytomegalovirus exposure and HLA in healthy donors. Study-wide points: Rarity characterized most TCR sequences, yet some public TCRs appeared in many donors. It was taken for granted in presence/absence analyses that sequencing depth across donors was roughly uniform. DRB1 showed the most TCR associations and HLA-C the fewest in a later analysis, as rates varied by HLA locus. In an earlier analysis, productive rearrangement rates for most beta V segments clustered near 87% or 30%.

The V end was cut by 0 bases, the J end by 2 bases, with 11 bases between. Germline V gene lookup returns CDR1 LNHDA and CDR2 SQIVND (reference sequence). The CDR3 has 17 residues. Material: PBMCs. The chain employs TRBV19 and TRBJ2-6; D possibly corresponds to TRBD2 (5 bases). This clonotype was sampled from a man aged 25 to 40 in good health and CMV-seropositive. The CDR3 DNA sequence: TGTGCCAGTAGTATAGATGGTTGGACTGCTGGGGCCAACGTCCTGACTTTC. This codes for CASSIDGWTAGANVLTF.